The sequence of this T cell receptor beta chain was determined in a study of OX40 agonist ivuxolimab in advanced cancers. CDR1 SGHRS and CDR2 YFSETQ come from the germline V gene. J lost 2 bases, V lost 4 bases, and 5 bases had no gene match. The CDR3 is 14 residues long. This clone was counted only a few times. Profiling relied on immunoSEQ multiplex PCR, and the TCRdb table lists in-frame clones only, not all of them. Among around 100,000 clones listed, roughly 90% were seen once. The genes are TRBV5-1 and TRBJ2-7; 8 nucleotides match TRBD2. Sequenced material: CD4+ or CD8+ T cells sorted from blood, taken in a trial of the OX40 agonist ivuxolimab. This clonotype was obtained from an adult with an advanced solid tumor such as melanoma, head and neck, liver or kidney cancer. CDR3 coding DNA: TGCGCCAGCAGCCCAGCGGGGGAGGCCTACGAGCAGTACTTC. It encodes CASSPAGEAYEQYF.